This T cell receptor (beta chain) stems from a study of blood T cell repertoires in COVID-19. About the research overall: Acute and convalescent COVID-19 specimens originated in the United States, Italy and Spain. Sources were T cells, B-cell-depleted T cells, or PBMCs; the material itself was cDNA or gDNA.

Germline lookup yields CDR1 SQVTM and CDR2 ANQGSEA. V dropped 5 bases and J dropped 6 bases, with 18 bases sitting between them. This CDR3 spans 14 amino acids. The data were produced by immunoSEQ multiplex PCR, yet TCRdb's version contains in-frame clones alone and is incomplete. The data contain more than 200,000 clones, around 88% of them singletons. V gene TRBV29-1 combines with J gene TRBJ2-3; unclear D gene. This TCR derives from an elderly man with acute or convalescent COVID-19. Sequenced material: peripheral blood. The CDR3 DNA follows: TGCAGCGTTAGCCCCCGGGTAAATGGGGATACGCAGTATTTT. It codes for CSVSPRVNGDTQYF.